Listed below are T cell receptor beta chains from one sample, sequenced in a study of blood T cell repertoires in COVID-19. Generated by immunoSEQ multiplex PCR, the TCRdb table keeps only in-frame clones and is missing some. Altogether approximately 530,000 clones are present, about 89% being singletons, with the ten largest covering around 8%. Sample: peripheral blood. These receptors all stem from a woman aged 50 to 60 with COVID-19, enrolled during active disease. Each CDR3 is given with its conserved first and last residue. D genes are given only for firm matches. Some rows mark clone size as missing; the rest say once, few, many or name a class of expanded clone.

j_gene,v_gene,len,d_gene,abundance,CDR3nt,CDR3aa
TRBJ2-2,TRBV9,16,TRBD2,few,TGTGCCAGCAGCACCCTAGCGGGGGGGCCAGGCGGGGAGCTGTTTTTT,CASSTLAGGPGGELFF
TRBJ1-1,TRBV7-2,15,TRBD1,-,TGTGCCAGCAGCCTTCCGACAGGGGGCTTCGCTGAAGCTTTCTTT,CASSLPTGGFAEAFF
TRBJ2-2,TRBV6-6,14,TRBD1,-,TGTGCCAGCACAATCGGGACAGCCACCGGGGAGCTGTTTTTT,CASTIGTATGELFF
TRBJ1-2,TRBV7-9,15,TRBD1,many,TGTGCCAGCAGCTTAAGTACAGGGGACTTCTATGGCTACACCTTC,CASSLSTGDFYGYTF
TRBJ1-2,TRBV10-3,13,TRBD1,-,TGTGCCATCAGCACTGGACAGGGTGATGGCTACACCTTC,CAISTGQGDGYTF
TRBJ1-6,TRBV7-9,16,-,-,TGTGCCAGCAGCTTGGGGGAGGCATTCTATAATTCACCCCTCCACTTT,CASSLGEAFYNSPLHF
TRBJ2-4,TRBV6-5,11,-,-,TGTGCCAGCACAGGGGGGAACATTCAGTACTTC,CASTGGNIQYF
TRBJ2-7,TRBV5-1,15,TRBD1,-,TGCGCCAGCAGTTCCGGGACAGGGTTCTCCTACGAGCAGTACTTC,CASSSGTGFSYEQYF
TRBJ2-1,TRBV7-2,13,-,-,TGTGCCAGCAGCTTAGTTTCCGGGGGTGAGCAGTTCTTC,CASSLVSGGEQFF
TRBJ2-2,TRBV6-5,15,-,few,TGTGCCAGCAGTATGGGACTCCAAGACACGGGGGAGCTGTTTTTT,CASSMGLQDTGELFF
TRBJ1-1,TRBV6-5,14,TRBD1,-,TGTGCCAGCAGCGCGACAGGGCGGAACACTGAAGCTTTCTTT,CASSATGRNTEAFF
TRBJ1-2,TRBV19,15,TRBD1,many,TGTGCCAGTCGACAACCGACAGGGAATAACTATGGCTACACCTTC,CASRQPTGNNYGYTF
TRBJ2-5,TRBV5-1,17,-,-,TGCGCCAGCAGCTCTTCAGGATCCTTACCCCGGGGGGAGACCCAGTACTTC,CASSSSGSLPRGETQYF
TRBJ2-2,TRBV7-3,12,-,-,TGTGCCAGCAGCTCATACACCGGGGAGCTGTTTTTT,CASSSYTGELFF
TRBJ1-1,TRBV5-4,14,-,-,TGTGCCAGCAGCTCTCGCAGCGGTGGCACTGAAGCTTTCTTT,CASSSRSGGTEAFF
TRBJ2-7,TRBV5-6,12,-,-,TGTGCCAGCAGCTTTGGAGGGCCCGAGCAGTACTTC,CASSFGGPEQYF
TRBJ2-3,TRBV7-6,16,TRBD1,-,TGTGCCAGCAGCTCCAAGACAGGGGGCTTCACAGATACGCAGTATTTT,CASSSKTGGFTDTQYF
TRBJ2-3,TRBV4-2,13,-,-,TGTGCCAGCAGCCCCGGGAACGAAGATACGCAGTATTTT,CASSPGNEDTQYF
TRBJ1-4,TRBV5-1,14,TRBD1,once,TGCGCCAGCAGCTTGCAGGGGGCTAGTGAAAAACTGTTTTTT,CASSLQGASEKLFF
TRBJ1-5,TRBV6-5,15,TRBD1,-,TGTGCCAGCATCTCCGGGACAGGGCAGAATCAGCCCCAGCATTTT,CASISGTGQNQPQHF
TRBJ2-4,TRBV6-5,15,TRBD2,-,TGTGCCAGCAGCCCAGACCCGAGCGGGAGGAACATTCAGTACTTC,CASSPDPSGRNIQYF
TRBJ2-5,TRBV5-1,17,TRBD1,-,TGCGCCAGCAGCTCATATTTAACCGGGACAGGGCAAGAGACCCAGTACTTC,CASSSYLTGTGQETQYF
TRBJ1-5,TRBV27,13,TRBD1,once,TGTGCCAGCAGTATACAGGGGAATCAGCCCCAGCATTTT,CASSIQGNQPQHF
TRBJ1-1,TRBV21-1,14,-,-,TGTGCCAGCAGCGAACCGTGGAGGGTAGATGAAGCTTTCTTT,CASSEPWRVDEAFF
TRBJ1-4,TRBV5-6,16,TRBD1,once,TGTGCCAGCAGCTTGGCCGGGGACAGTGAGAATGAAAAACTGTTTTTT,CASSLAGDSENEKLFF
TRBJ1-1,TRBV20-1,9,-,-,TGCAGTGCTAAGCCTTGGGCTTTCTTT,CSAKPWAFF